The sample holds many counts of the clone carrying this TCR beta chain. Trimming left V 3 bases short and J 4 bases short, with 10 bases between. CDR1 and CDR2 (germline): MNHNS, SASEGT. This CDR3 comprises 14 residues. Each CDR3 protein gets one entry after TCRdb re-called the 5' RACE reads with MiXCR. This table holds around 58,000 distinct CDR3 sequences, roughly 21% found once. This specimen comes from a study of HIV-infected patients and healthy controls. This receptor was obtained from a human donor in good health. What was sequenced was CD4+ T cells from blood. The chain couples TRBV6-1 to TRBJ2-1; D gene uncertain. This CDR3 is CASSEVTQYNEQFF. CDR3 sequence (DNA): TGTGCCAGCAGTGAGGTAACACAATACAATGAGCAGTTCTTC.